This T cell receptor (beta chain) was obtained from a study of T cells in localized non-small cell lung cancer. CDR1 MDHEN and CDR2 SYDVKM come from the germline V gene. This CDR3 has 14 amino acids. The germline V and J ends were trimmed by 2 bases and 7 bases, with 15 bases remaining between them. Assay used: immunoSEQ multiplex PCR; TCRdb lists only in-frame clones, some missing. Of roughly 26,000 clones in the sample, about 88% are singletons; the top ten hold more than 12%. This TCR was sampled from a female donor at least 60 years old with stage II squamous cell lung carcinoma. The gene calls are TRBV28 and TRBJ2-7, with D perhaps TRBD2 (5 bases). Sample: peripheral blood, taken before any cancer treatment. The CDR3 DNA sequence: TGTGCCAGCAGTTTAGAGGGAAGGTACTGGGAGCAGTACTTC. Translation: CASSLEGRYWEQYF.